This T cell receptor (beta chain) is drawn from a study of blood T cell repertoires in COVID-19. There are 12 residues in the CDR3. Data came from immunoSEQ multiplex PCR; TCRdb stores just in-frame clones and leaves some out. The data show 380,000 or so clones, with approximately 86% seen just once and about 7% held by the top ten. The genes are TRBV21-1 and TRBJ2-7; the DNA was not compared with TRBD1, the D call given in the table. TRBV21-1 is flagged as a pseudogene. The sequence was collected from a woman aged 55-69 years with COVID-19, enrolled during active disease. Sequenced material: peripheral blood. The CDR3 loop is CASSKQEDEQYF. The CDR3 DNA reads TGTGCCAGCAGCAAACAGGAAGACGAGCAGTACTTC.